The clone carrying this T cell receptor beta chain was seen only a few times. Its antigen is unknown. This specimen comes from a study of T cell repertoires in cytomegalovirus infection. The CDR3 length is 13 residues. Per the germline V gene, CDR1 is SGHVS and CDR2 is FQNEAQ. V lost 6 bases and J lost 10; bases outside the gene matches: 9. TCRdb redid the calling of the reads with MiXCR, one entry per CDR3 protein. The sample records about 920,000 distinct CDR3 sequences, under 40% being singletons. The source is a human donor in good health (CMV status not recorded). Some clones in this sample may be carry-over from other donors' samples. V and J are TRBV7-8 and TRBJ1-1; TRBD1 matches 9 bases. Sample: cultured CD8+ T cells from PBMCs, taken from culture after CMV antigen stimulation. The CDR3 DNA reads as TGTGCCAGCAGACCCAGGACAGGGGAAGGAGCTTTCTTT. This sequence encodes CASRPRTGEGAFF.